A selection of T cell receptor beta chains follows, all from one sample in a study of blood T cell repertoires in COVID-19. Sequencing used immunoSEQ multiplex PCR; TCRdb keeps in-frame clones, though not all of them. The table shows about 130,000 clones, with around 87% occurring only once. Sequenced input: peripheral blood. The source of these receptors is a woman in her sixties with acute or convalescent COVID-19. The conserved cysteine and the conserved F or W are not part of the CDR3 here. Fields, in order: J gene, V gene, clone size, CDR3 length, CDR3 protein. Size is stated for part of the rows, as once, few or many counts, or as a class when the clone is expanded.

j_gene: TRBJ1-1; v_gene: TRBV19; abundance: NA; len: 14; CDR3aa: ASTQRRGIFNTEAF
j_gene: TRBJ1-6; v_gene: TRBV10-1; abundance: NA; len: 12; CDR3aa: ASSAGTEGSPLH
j_gene: TRBJ1-2; v_gene: TRBV3-1/TRBV3-2; abundance: NA; len: 13; CDR3aa: ASSQEGAGTYGYT
j_gene: TRBJ2-5; v_gene: TRBV19; abundance: NA; len: 11; CDR3aa: ASSSQGPETQY
j_gene: TRBJ2-2; v_gene: TRBV11-2; abundance: NA; len: 12; CDR3aa: ASSVSLNTGELF
j_gene: TRBJ1-1; v_gene: TRBV24-1; abundance: NA; len: 10; CDR3aa: ATSDQGKGAF
j_gene: TRBJ2-2; v_gene: TRBV20-1; abundance: NA; len: 10; CDR3aa: SASPWSGELF
j_gene: TRBJ1-2; v_gene: TRBV30; abundance: few; len: 11; CDR3aa: AWRQGANYGYT
j_gene: TRBJ2-6; v_gene: TRBV11-2; abundance: NA; len: 15; CDR3aa: ASSSFRGGSGANVLT
j_gene: TRBJ1-1; v_gene: TRBV7-8; abundance: few; len: 11; CDR3aa: ASGARVNTEAF
j_gene: TRBJ2-7; v_gene: TRBV6-2/TRBV6-3; abundance: NA; len: 12; CDR3aa: ASSRGTGVYEQY
j_gene: TRBJ2-4; v_gene: TRBV7-3; abundance: NA; len: 15; CDR3aa: ASSLALTSGKKNIQY
j_gene: TRBJ1-2; v_gene: TRBV5-4; abundance: NA; len: 13; CDR3aa: ASSQGTGGGYGYT
j_gene: TRBJ2-5; v_gene: TRBV29-1; abundance: NA; len: 9; CDR3aa: SKLAEETQY
j_gene: TRBJ1-2; v_gene: TRBV24-1; abundance: NA; len: 12; CDR3aa: ATSDSRDSPVYT
j_gene: TRBJ2-5; v_gene: TRBV3-1/TRBV3-2; abundance: NA; len: 13; CDR3aa: ASSQPRLAGETQY
j_gene: TRBJ1-5; v_gene: TRBV6-4; abundance: NA; len: 16; CDR3aa: ASSEPNRDRSSNQPQH
j_gene: TRBJ2-1; v_gene: TRBV14; abundance: NA; len: 13; CDR3aa: ASSQDLGSYNEQF
j_gene: TRBJ1-1; v_gene: TRBV6-1; abundance: NA; len: 13; CDR3aa: ASSERVNRDREAF
j_gene: TRBJ2-7; v_gene: TRBV10-3; abundance: NA; len: 10; CDR3aa: AISVGGYEQY
j_gene: TRBJ1-2; v_gene: TRBV28; abundance: NA; len: 13; CDR3aa: ASSPSGQGYYGYT
j_gene: TRBJ1-5; v_gene: TRBV2; abundance: NA; len: 14; CDR3aa: ASSRKQGASNQPQH
j_gene: TRBJ1-2; v_gene: TRBV7-3; abundance: few; len: 11; CDR3aa: ASSPGTGYGYT
j_gene: TRBJ1-5; v_gene: TRBV19; abundance: NA; len: 10; CDR3aa: ASLQGNQPQH
j_gene: TRBJ2-1; v_gene: TRBV3-1/TRBV3-2; abundance: NA; len: 15; CDR3aa: ASSPGTSGRDYNEQF
j_gene: TRBJ1-4; v_gene: TRBV11-3; abundance: NA; len: 13; CDR3aa: ASSPPGQGGEKLF
j_gene: TRBJ2-6; v_gene: TRBV5-1; abundance: NA; len: 12; CDR3aa: ASSPNSGANVLT
j_gene: TRBJ1-2; v_gene: TRBV28; abundance: NA; len: 12; CDR3aa: ASKGGGTYLPGT
j_gene: TRBJ2-1; v_gene: TRBV15; abundance: NA; len: 14; CDR3aa: ATSREGVSRYNEQF
j_gene: TRBJ2-3; v_gene: TRBV30; abundance: NA; len: 11; CDR3aa: AWSQGGRDTQY
j_gene: TRBJ2-2; v_gene: TRBV19; abundance: once; len: 12; CDR3aa: ASSMRENTGELF
j_gene: TRBJ1-5; v_gene: TRBV5-5; abundance: NA; len: 16; CDR3aa: ASSSSPGGLRSNQPQH
j_gene: TRBJ1-2; v_gene: TRBV24-1; abundance: NA; len: 12; CDR3aa: ATSDYRANYGYT
j_gene: TRBJ1-1; v_gene: TRBV3-1/TRBV3-2; abundance: NA; len: 10; CDR3aa: ASSPMNTEAF
j_gene: TRBJ2-7; v_gene: TRBV28; abundance: NA; len: 14; CDR3aa: ASSPPLAGGHQGQY
j_gene: TRBJ1-4; v_gene: TRBV3-1/TRBV3-2; abundance: NA; len: 12; CDR3aa: ASSHTGAWEKLF
j_gene: TRBJ2-1; v_gene: TRBV11-1; abundance: NA; len: 13; CDR3aa: ASSPGTSGANEQF
j_gene: TRBJ1-2; v_gene: TRBV24-1; abundance: NA; len: 11; CDR3aa: ATSDSQGIGYT
j_gene: TRBJ2-2; v_gene: TRBV27; abundance: NA; len: 15; CDR3aa: ASSFSRDFINTGELF
j_gene: TRBJ1-1; v_gene: TRBV7-9; abundance: NA; len: 12; CDR3aa: ASSLQGTNTEAF
j_gene: TRBJ1-2; v_gene: TRBV7-9; abundance: once; len: 10; CDR3aa: ASSPRQGSYT
j_gene: TRBJ1-1; v_gene: TRBV14; abundance: NA; len: 12; CDR3aa: ATSGAGVITEAF
j_gene: TRBJ2-1; v_gene: TRBV11-1; abundance: NA; len: 13; CDR3aa: ASSLGVVSYNEQF
j_gene: TRBJ2-5; v_gene: TRBV24-1; abundance: NA; len: 10; CDR3aa: ATSDPKETQY
j_gene: TRBJ1-1; v_gene: TRBV30; abundance: NA; len: 13; CDR3aa: ALLPQRPVNTEAF